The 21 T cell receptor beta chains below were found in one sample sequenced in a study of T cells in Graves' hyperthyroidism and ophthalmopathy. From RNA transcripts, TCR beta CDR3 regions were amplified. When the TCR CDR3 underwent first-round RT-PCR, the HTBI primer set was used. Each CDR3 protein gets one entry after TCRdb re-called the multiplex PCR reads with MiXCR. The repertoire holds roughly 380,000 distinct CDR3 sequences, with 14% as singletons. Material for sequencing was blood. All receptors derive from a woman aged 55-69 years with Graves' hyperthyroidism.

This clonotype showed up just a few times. CDR3 DNA: TGTGCCAGCAGCTTGACTGCAGCCAGGGCGGATTCCAAAAACATTCAGTACTTC. Encoded protein: CASSLTAARADSKNIQYF. This chain links TRBV6-1 with TRBJ2-4; TRBD1 might be the D (5 bases). The V and J ends lost 6 bases and 2 bases respectively, with 23 bases between them. The CDR3 contains 18 residues. The germline CDR1 and CDR2 sequences are MNHNS and SASEGT.

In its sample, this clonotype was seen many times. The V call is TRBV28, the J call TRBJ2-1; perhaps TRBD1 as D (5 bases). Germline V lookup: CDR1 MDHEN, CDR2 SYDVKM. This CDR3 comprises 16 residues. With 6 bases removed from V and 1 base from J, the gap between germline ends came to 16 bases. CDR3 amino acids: CASSLAASGSYNEQFF. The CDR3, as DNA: TGTGCCAGCAGCCTCGCCGCCTCAGGGTCCTACAATGAGCAGTTCTTC.

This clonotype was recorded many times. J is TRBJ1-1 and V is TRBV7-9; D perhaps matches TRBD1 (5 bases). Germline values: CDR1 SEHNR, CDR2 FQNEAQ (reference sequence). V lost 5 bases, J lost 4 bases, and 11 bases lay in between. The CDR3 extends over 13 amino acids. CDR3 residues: CASSIRDGTEAFF. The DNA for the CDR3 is TGTGCCAGCAGCATCAGGGATGGCACTGAAGCTTTCTTT. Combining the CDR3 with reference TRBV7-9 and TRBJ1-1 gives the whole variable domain DTGVSQNPRHKITKRGQNVTFRCDPISEHNRLYWYRQTLGQGPEFLTYFQNEAQLEKSRLLSDRFSAERPKGSFSTLEIQRTEQGDSAMYLCASSIRDGTEAFFGQGTRLTVV.

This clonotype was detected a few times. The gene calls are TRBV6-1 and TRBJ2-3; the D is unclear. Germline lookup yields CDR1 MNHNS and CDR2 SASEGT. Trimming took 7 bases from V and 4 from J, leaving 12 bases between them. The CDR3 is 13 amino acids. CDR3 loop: CASKRALADTQYF. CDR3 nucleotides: TGTGCCAGCAAACGAGCACTCGCAGATACGCAGTATTTT.

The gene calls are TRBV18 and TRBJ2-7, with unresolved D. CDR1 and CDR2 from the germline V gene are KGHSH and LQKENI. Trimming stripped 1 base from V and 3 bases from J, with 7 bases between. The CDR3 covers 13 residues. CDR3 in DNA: TGTGCCAGCTCACCACGAAAGGTCTACGAGCAGTACTTC. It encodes CASSPRKVYEQYF.

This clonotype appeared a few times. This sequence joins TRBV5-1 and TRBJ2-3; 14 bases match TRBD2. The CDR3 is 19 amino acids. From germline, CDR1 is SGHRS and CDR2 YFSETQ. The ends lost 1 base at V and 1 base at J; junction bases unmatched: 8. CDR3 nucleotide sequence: TGCGCCAGCAGCTTGTGGGGGACTAGCGGGAGTGAGGGCACAGATACGCAGTATTTT. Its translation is CASSLWGTSGSEGTDTQYF. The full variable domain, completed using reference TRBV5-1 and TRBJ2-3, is KAGVTQTPRYLIKTRGQQVTLSCSPISGHRSVSWYQQTPGQGLQFLFEYFSETQRNKGNFPGRFSGRQFSNSRSEMNVSTLELGDSALYLCASSLWGTSGSEGTDTQYFGPGTRLTVL.

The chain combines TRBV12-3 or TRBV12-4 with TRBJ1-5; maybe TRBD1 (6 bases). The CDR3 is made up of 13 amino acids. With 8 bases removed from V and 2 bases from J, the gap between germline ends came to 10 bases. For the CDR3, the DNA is TGTGCCAGCCGACAGGACGGCAATCAGCCCCAGCATTTT. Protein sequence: CASRQDGNQPQHF.

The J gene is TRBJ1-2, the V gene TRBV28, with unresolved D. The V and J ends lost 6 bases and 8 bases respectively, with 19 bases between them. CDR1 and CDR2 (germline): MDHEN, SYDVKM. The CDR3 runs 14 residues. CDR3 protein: CASSPIARSVGYTF. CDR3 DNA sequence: TGTGCCAGCAGCCCCATAGCTAGATCCGTCGGCTACACCTTC.

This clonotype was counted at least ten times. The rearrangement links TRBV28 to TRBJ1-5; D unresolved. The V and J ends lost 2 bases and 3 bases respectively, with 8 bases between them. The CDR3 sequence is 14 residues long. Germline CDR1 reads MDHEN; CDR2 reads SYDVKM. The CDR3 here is CASSLVGYNQPQHF. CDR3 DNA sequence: TGTGCCAGCAGTTTAGTCGGATACAATCAGCCCCAGCATTTT.

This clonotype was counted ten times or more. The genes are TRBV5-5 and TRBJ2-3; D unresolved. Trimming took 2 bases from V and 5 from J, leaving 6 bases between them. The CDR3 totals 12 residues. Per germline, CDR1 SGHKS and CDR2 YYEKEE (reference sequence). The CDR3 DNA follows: TGTGCCAGCAGCTTTTCAGGAGATACGCAGTATTTT. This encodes CASSFSGDTQYF.

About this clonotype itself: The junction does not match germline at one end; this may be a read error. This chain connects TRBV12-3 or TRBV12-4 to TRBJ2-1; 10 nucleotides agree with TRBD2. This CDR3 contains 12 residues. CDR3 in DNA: TGTGCCAGCAGTTTATCTAGCGGGAGTGGAATCTTC. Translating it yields CASSLSSGSGIF.

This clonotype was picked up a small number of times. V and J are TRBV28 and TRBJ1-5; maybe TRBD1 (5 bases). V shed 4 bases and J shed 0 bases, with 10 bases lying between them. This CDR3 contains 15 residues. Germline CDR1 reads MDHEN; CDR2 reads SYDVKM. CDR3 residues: CASSWTPDSNQPQHF. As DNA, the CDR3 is TGTGCCAGCAGTTGGACACCTGATAGCAATCAGCCCCAGCATTTT.

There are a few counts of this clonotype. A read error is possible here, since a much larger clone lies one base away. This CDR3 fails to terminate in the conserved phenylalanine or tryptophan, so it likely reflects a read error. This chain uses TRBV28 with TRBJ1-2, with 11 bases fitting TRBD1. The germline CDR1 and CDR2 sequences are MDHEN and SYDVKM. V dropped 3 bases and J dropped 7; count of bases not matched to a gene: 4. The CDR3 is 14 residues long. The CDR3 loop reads CASSFGQGASGYTL. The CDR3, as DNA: TGTGCCAGCAGTTTTGGACAGGGGGCGAGTGGCTACACCCTC.

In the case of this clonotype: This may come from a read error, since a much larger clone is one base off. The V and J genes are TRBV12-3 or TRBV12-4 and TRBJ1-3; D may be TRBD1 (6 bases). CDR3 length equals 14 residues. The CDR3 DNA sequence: TGTGCCAGCAGAGGGATGGGGGCTGGAAACACCATGTATTTT. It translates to CASRGMGAGNTMYF.

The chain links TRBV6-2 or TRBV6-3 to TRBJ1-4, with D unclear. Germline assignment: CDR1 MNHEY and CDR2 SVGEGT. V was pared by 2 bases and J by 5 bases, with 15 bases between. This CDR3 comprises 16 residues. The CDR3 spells CASSYGGRQPNEKLFF. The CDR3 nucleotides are TGTGCCAGCAGTTACGGTGGCAGGCAGCCGAATGAAAAACTGTTTTTT.

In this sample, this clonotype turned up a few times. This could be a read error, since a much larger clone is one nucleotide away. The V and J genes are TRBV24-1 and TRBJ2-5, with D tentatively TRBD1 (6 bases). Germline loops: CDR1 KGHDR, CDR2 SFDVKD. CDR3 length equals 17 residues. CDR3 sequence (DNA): TGTGCCACCAGTGATGCCCCGGGACAAACGTACCAAGAGACCCAGCACTTC. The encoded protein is CATSDAPGQTYQETQHF.

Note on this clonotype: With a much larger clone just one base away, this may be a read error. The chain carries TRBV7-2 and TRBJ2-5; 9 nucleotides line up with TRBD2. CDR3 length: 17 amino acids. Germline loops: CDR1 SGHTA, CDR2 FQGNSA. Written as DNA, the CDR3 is TGTGCCAACAGCCCAAGGGGTAGCGGGGGAACTAGGGAGACCCAGTACTTC. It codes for CANSPRGSGGTRETQYF.

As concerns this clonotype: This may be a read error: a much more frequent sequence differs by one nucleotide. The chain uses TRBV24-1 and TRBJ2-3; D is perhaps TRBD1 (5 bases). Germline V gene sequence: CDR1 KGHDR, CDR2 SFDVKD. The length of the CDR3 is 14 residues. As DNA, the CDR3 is TGTGCCACCAGTGATTTGGGCGTCACAGGTACGCAGTATTTT. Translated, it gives CATSDLGVTGTQYF.

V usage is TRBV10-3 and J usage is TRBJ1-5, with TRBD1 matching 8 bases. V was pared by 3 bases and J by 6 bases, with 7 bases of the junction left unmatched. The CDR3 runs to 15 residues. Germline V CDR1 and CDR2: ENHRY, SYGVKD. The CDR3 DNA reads TGTGCCATCAGTGATCAAGACAGGGGAAGTCAGCCCCAGCATTTT. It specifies CAISDQDRGSQPQHF.

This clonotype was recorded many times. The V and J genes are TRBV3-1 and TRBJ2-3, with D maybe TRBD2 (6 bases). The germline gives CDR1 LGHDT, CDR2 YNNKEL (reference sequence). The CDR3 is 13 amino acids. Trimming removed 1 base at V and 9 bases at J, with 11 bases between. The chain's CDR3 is CASSQVAGRTQYF. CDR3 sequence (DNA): TGTGCCAGCAGCCAAGTTGCGGGACGAACGCAGTATTTT.

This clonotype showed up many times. CDR3: CSARDLTTGGAGEQYF. DNA of the CDR3: TGCAGTGCTAGAGACCTCACTACAGGGGGCGCGGGGGAGCAGTACTTC. The rearrangement uses TRBV20-1 and TRBJ2-7; TRBD1 agrees at 9 bases. Unmatched junction bases numbered 13, after V lost 0 bases and J lost 7 bases. Germline CDR1 DFQATT, CDR2 SNEGSKA (reference sequence). CDR3 size: 16 residues.